Below are 20 T cell receptor beta chains sequenced from a single sample in a study of T-cell memory formation after mild COVID-19. TCRdb ran MiXCR on the 5' RACE reads and lists one entry per CDR3 protein. The data hold about 130,000 distinct CDR3 sequences, with 15% to 20% observed a single time. The source material was PBMCs or a T cell subset sorted from them (not recorded which). The origin of the receptors is a man aged 18 to 29 who had mild COVID-19 (a few samples of this study predate the infection). Cell type and time point are not known.

This clonotype occurred many times. V is TRBV18 and J is TRBJ2-5; no reliable D call. There are 13 residues in the CDR3. V was pared by 3 bases and J by 1 base, with 6 bases between. CDR1 and CDR2 (germline): KGHSH, LQKENI. The CDR3: CASSPDLQETQYF. CDR3 DNA: TGTGCCAGCTCACCGGACCTCCAAGAGACCCAGTACTTC. The variable domain in full, completed from reference TRBV18 and TRBJ2-5, reads NAGVMQNPRHLVRRRGQEARLRCSPMKGHSHVYWYRQLPEEGLKFMVYLQKENIIDESGMPKERFSAEFPKEGPSILRIQQVVRGDSAAYFCASSPDLQETQYFGPGTRLLVL.

The chain uses TRBV4-1 and TRBJ2-5; 8 bases map to TRBD1. CDR3 size: 16 residues. V shed 0 bases, J shed 5 bases, and the junction held 8 bases outside the gene matches. In germline, CDR1 is MGHRA, CDR2 YSYEKL. Written as DNA, the CDR3 is TGCGCCAGCAGCCAAGATCGCAGGACAGGGCAGGAGACCCAGTACTTC. It specifies CASSQDRRTGQETQYF.

This clonotype has more than one count but fewer than ten. The rearrangement uses TRBV5-1 and TRBJ2-3, with TRBD2 identical over 13 bases. This CDR3 is built from 16 residues. Germline CDR1 is SGHRS and CDR2 is YFSETQ. V was clipped by 4 bases and J by 4 bases; unmatched bases: 6. Written as DNA, the CDR3 is TGCGCCAGCAGCCTCGGACTAGCGGGGGCCTCAGATACGCAGTATTTT. This codes for CASSLGLAGASDTQYF.

This clonotype was recorded a few times. The chain recombines TRBV28 with TRBJ2-5; no firm D call. The V and J ends lost 3 bases and 7 bases respectively, with 12 bases between them. The CDR3 contains 13 residues. Germline-derived CDR1 and CDR2 are MDHEN and SYDVKM. The CDR3 loop reads CASSLPSIGTQYF. DNA of the CDR3: TGTGCCAGCAGTTTGCCTAGTATTGGGACCCAGTACTTC. The whole variable domain, remainder taken from reference TRBV28 and TRBJ2-5, is DVKVTQSSRYLVKRTGEKVFLECVQDMDHENMFWYRQDPGLGLRLIYFSYDVKMKEKGDIPEGYSVSREKKERFSLILESASTNQTSMYLCASSLPSIGTQYFGPGTRLLVL.

J is TRBJ1-5 and V is TRBV7-8, with D perhaps matching TRBD1 (5 bases). Trimming took off 4 bases at V and 2 bases at J, with 15 bases between the two ends. Germline CDR1 reads SGHVS; CDR2 reads FQNEAQ. CDR3 length: 16 residues. CDR3 loop: CASSSQGIRRNQPQHF. CDR3 sequence (DNA): TGTGCCAGCAGCTCCCAGGGAATTCGACGCAATCAGCCCCAGCATTTT.

This chain uses TRBV7-8 with TRBJ2-3; TRBD2 matches at 9 bases. Per the germline V gene, CDR1 is SGHVS and CDR2 is FQNEAQ. The CDR3 spans 17 residues. J was trimmed by 2 bases and V by 5 bases; bases with no gene match: 11. CDR3 sequence: CASSPRPAGGSTDTQYF. The CDR3 DNA reads as TGTGCCAGCAGCCCCCGCCCCGCGGGGGGGTCCACAGATACGCAGTATTTT.

This clonotype was counted between two and nine times. This rearrangement joins TRBV29-1 to TRBJ2-3; 10 nucleotides align to TRBD2. The CDR3 has 15 amino acids. The trim removed 5 bases at V and 5 bases at J, leaving 10 bases unmatched. Looked up from germline, CDR1 is SQVTM and CDR2 is ANQGSEA. CDR3 coding DNA: TGCAGCGTTTTCCAAAGCGGGGGGGCCGGAGATACGCAGTATTTT. Encoded protein: CSVFQSGGAGDTQYF.

The chain carries TRBV5-1 and TRBJ2-1, with D uncertain. CDR1 is SGHRS, CDR2 YFSETQ, per germline. Deletions cut 0 bases from V and 5 bases from J, with 9 bases between. The CDR3 sequence is 14 residues long. The CDR3 DNA reads TGCGCCAGCAGCTTGGCGACCCCTGACAATGAGCAGTTCTTC. Encoded protein: CASSLATPDNEQFF.

This clonotype has only a few counts. The chain couples TRBV6-2 or TRBV6-3 to TRBJ2-5, with D unresolved. Germline-derived CDR1 and CDR2 are MNHEY and SVGEGT. The length of the CDR3 is 14 residues. Trimming stripped 6 bases from V and 2 bases from J, with 13 bases between. The DNA for the CDR3 is TGTGCCAGCAGACGCACTTCCCCACAAGAGACCCAGTACTTC. It is translated as CASRRTSPQETQYF.

The rearrangement joins TRBV20-1 to TRBJ1-1, with 10 bases lining up with TRBD1. Per the germline V gene, CDR1 is DFQATT and CDR2 is SNEGSKA (reference sequence). V gave up 5 bases and J gave up 9 bases; unmatched junction bases: 6. The CDR3 runs 12 residues. The CDR3 here is CSAHTGQGKAFF. In nucleotides, the CDR3 is TGCAGTGCTCATACGGGACAGGGGAAAGCTTTCTTT.

This clonotype was observed a few times. The chain uses TRBV29-1 and TRBJ2-3, with TRBD2 matching over 7 bases. CDR1 SQVTM and CDR2 ANQGSEA come from the germline V gene. The CDR3 is 14 amino acids. CDR3: CRPPLAVFTDTQYF. The CDR3 nucleotides read TGCAGACCCCCTCTAGCGGTATTCACAGATACGCAGTATTTT.

This clonotype was observed a few times. This chain links TRBV5-4 with TRBJ1-1; D may be TRBD1 (6 bases). Germline assignment: CDR1 SGHNT and CDR2 YYREEE (reference sequence). The CDR3 loop spans 15 amino acids. The ends were cut back, 0 bases at V and 1 base at J, with 10 bases in the middle. The CDR3 reads CASSLAETGNTEAFF. In DNA, the CDR3 is TGTGCCAGCAGCTTGGCCGAGACAGGGAACACTGAAGCTTTCTTT.

The V and J genes are TRBV12-3 or TRBV12-4 and TRBJ1-5, with 8 bases that match TRBD1. The length of the CDR3 is 15 residues. The ends lost 2 bases at V and 6 bases at J; junction bases unmatched: 6. CDR3 DNA: TGTGCCAGCAGTTTACACAGGGGGTCTGGTCAGCCCCAGCATTTT. It is translated as CASSLHRGSGQPQHF.

This chain's CDR3 is CASSLAKTSGEETQYF. CDR3 sequence (DNA): TGCGCCAGCAGCTTGGCCAAAACTAGCGGGGAAGAGACCCAGTACTTC. The chain recombines TRBV5-1 with TRBJ2-5; TRBD2 aligns across 10 bases. The CDR3 sequence is 16 residues long. The trim removed 0 bases at V and 3 bases at J, leaving 5 bases unmatched. CDR1 and CDR2 from the germline V gene are SGHRS and YFSETQ.

This clonotype appeared many times. V usage is TRBV7-2 and J usage is TRBJ2-2, with unresolved D. V shed 1 base and J shed 5 bases, with 11 bases lying between them. The V gene's germline CDR1 is SGHTA and CDR2 FQGNSA. The CDR3 runs to 15 residues. CDR3 loop: CASSLVVGITGELFF. Here the CDR3 DNA reads TGTGCCAGCAGCTTAGTAGTGGGAATAACCGGGGAGCTGTTTTTT.

This clonotype showed up many times. The chain carries TRBV4-3 and TRBJ2-3, with D unresolved. Germline lookup yields CDR1 LGHNA and CDR2 YSLEER. This CDR3 contains 14 residues. V shed 6 bases and J shed 4 bases, with 14 bases lying between them. CDR3 bases: TGCGCCAGCAGTCCTCTCCCTAACGCAGATACGCAGTATTTT. This gives the protein CASSPLPNADTQYF.

This chain links TRBV29-1 with TRBJ1-2, with a weak D call TRBD1 (6 bases). The length of the CDR3 is 14 residues. The ends were cut back, 6 bases at V and 4 bases at J, with 18 bases in the middle. Germline CDR1 SQVTM, CDR2 ANQGSEA. The CDR3 DNA is TGCAGCGTCCACCACTTAGGGGGGACCTATGGCTACACCTTC. Its protein is CSVHHLGGTYGYTF.

This clonotype was observed a handful of times. V is TRBV5-1 and J is TRBJ1-3, with 8 bases that match TRBD1. CDR1 SGHRS and CDR2 YFSETQ come from the germline V gene. V shed 3 bases and J 2 bases; nucleotides not matched to a gene: 7. The CDR3 is 16 amino acids. As DNA, the CDR3 is TGCGCCAGCAGCTCTGGGACAGGAAATACTGGAAACACCATATATTTT. Translating gives CASSSGTGNTGNTIYF.

This clonotype was found once. This chain connects TRBV19 to TRBJ1-4; D possibly corresponds to TRBD1 (6 bases). This CDR3 spans 16 amino acids. Germline CDR1 reads LNHDA; CDR2 reads SQIVND (reference sequence). CDR3 nucleotides: TGTGCTTCTAGTACGCCCACAGGGACTTCCAATGAAAAACTGTTTTTT. This gives the protein CASSTPTGTSNEKLFF.

This chain connects TRBV5-6 to TRBJ2-3, with 11 positions matching TRBD1. CDR1 is SGHDT, CDR2 YYEEEE, per germline. The CDR3 covers 14 residues. J was trimmed by 5 bases and V by 4 bases; bases with no gene match: 3. The DNA of the CDR3 is TGTGCCAGCAGCGGGACAGGGGGTAAAGATACGCAGTATTTT. The encoded protein is CASSGTGGKDTQYF.